The sequence of this T cell receptor (beta chain) was determined in a study of blood T cell repertoires in COVID-19. Per the study methods: Reference gene primer amplification yielded estimated nucleated cell counts. This table comes from immunoSEQ multiplex PCR, and its TCRdb copy is limited to in-frame clones, with some not included. V and J calls and clone size come straight from that table; D and trimming were deduced from the DNA. This sample has roughly 520,000 clones, with roughly 88% found just once. The junction had 4 bases not matched to a gene; V was cut back by 5 bases and J by 0 bases. Looked up from germline, CDR1 is SEHNR and CDR2 is FQNEAQ (reference sequence). This CDR3 is 15 amino acids long.

This receptor was taken from a woman aged 40 to 49 who had recovered from COVID-19. Sample: PBMCs or T cells enriched from blood (not recorded which). The chain has TRBV7-9 and TRBJ1-5; 7 bases line up with TRBD1. The CDR3 sequence: CASSRTGDSNQPQHF. The CDR3 DNA reads as TGTGCCAGCAGCCGGACAGGAGATAGCAATCAGCCCCAGCATTTT.